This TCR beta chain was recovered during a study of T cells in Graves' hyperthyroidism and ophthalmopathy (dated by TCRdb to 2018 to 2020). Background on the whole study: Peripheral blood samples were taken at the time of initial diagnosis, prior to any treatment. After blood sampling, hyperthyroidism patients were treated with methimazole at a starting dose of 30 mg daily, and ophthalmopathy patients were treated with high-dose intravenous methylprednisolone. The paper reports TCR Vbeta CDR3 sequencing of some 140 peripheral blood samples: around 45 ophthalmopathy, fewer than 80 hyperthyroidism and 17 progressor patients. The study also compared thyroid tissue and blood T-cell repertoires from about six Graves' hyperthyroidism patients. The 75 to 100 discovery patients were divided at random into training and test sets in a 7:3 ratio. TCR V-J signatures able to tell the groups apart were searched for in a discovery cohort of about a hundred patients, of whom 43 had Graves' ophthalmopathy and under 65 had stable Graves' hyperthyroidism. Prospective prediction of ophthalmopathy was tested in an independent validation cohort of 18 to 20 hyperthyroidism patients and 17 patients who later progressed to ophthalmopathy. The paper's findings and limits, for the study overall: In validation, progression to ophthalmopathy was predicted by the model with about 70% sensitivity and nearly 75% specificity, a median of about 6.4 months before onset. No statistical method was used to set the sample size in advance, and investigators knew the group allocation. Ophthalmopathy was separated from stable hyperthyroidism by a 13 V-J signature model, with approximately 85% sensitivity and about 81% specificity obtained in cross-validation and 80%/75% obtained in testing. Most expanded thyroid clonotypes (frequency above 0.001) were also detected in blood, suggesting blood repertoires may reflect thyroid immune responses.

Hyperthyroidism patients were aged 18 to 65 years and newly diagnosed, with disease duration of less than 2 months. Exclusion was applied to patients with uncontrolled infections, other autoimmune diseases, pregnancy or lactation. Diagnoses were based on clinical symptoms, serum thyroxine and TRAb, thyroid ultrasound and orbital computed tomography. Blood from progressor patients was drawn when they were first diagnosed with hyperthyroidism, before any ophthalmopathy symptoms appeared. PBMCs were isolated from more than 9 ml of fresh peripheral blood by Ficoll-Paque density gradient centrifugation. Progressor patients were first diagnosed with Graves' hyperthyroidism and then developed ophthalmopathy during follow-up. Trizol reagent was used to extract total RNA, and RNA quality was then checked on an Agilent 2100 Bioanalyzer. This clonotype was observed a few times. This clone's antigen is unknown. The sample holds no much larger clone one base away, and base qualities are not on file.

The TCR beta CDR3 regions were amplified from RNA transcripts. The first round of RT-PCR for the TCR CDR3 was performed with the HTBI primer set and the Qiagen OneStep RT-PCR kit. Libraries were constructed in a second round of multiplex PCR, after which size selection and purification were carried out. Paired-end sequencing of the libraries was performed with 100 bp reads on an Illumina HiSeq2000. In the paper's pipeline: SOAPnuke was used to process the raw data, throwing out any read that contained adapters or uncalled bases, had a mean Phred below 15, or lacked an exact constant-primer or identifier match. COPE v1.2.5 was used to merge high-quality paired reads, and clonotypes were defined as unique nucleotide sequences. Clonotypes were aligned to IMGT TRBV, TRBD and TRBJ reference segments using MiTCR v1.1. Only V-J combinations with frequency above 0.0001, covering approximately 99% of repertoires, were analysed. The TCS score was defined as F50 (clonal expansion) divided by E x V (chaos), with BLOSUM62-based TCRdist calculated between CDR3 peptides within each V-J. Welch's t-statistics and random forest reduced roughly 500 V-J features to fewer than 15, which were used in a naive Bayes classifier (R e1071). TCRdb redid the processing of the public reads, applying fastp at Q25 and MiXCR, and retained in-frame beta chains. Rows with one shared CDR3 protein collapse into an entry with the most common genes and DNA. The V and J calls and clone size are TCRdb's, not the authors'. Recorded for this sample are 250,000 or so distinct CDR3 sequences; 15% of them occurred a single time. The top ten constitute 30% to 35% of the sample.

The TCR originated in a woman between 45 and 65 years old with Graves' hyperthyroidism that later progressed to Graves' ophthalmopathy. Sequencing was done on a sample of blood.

The CDR3 protein sequence reads: CASSLLAGEGELFF. The nucleotide sequence is given as TGCGCCAGCAGCTTACTAGCGGGAGAGGGGGAGCTGTTTTTT. The chain is made from TRBV5-1 and TRBJ2-2, and 11 junction bases match TRBD2. The CDR3 runs 14 amino acids, cysteine and phenylalanine included. The retained sequence is limited to the CDR3, 42 bases, with the frame set at the first base. For this chain, trimming is 2 bases at the V end and 8 bases at the J end, and the number of junction bases without a gene match is 2. As encoded in the germline V gene, CDR1 is SGHRS while CDR2 is YFSETQ. This CDR3, with the reference TRBV5-1 and TRBJ2-2 proteins standing in past its ends, gives the full variable domain KAGVTQTPRYLIKTRGQQVTLSCSPISGHRSVSWYQQTPGQGLQFLFEYFSETQRNKGNFPGRFSGRQFSNSRSEMNVSTLELGDSALYLCASSLLAGEGELFFGEGSRLTVL.